Listed here are 22 T cell receptor beta chains from one sample, sequenced in a study of T cell clonality in common variable immunodeficiency. The data were produced by immunoSEQ multiplex PCR, yet TCRdb's version contains in-frame clones alone and is incomplete. Observed in the sample are about 40,000 clones, none of them singletons. Sequenced material: peripheral blood mononuclear cells. Receptor source: a person between 18 and 75 years old in good health.

A word on this clone: The read falls 3 residues short of the CDR3 end, and the missing part is taken from the germline J gene. This chain joins TRBV19 and TRBJ1-2; tentative D call: TRBD1 (5 bases). The CDR3 consists of 15 residues. V lost 6 bases to trimming and J lost 0 bases, with 14 bases between them. The germline gives CDR1 LNHDA, CDR2 SQIVND (reference sequence). This chain's CDR3 is CASSTQTATNYGYTF. The CDR3 bases that were read are TGTGCCAGTAGCACTCAGACAGCTACTAACTATGGC.

Ten or more counts support this clone. The CDR3 end lies 3 residues beyond the end of the read and is filled in from the germline J gene. This chain joins TRBV2 and TRBJ1-2, with a tentative D call TRBD1 (5 bases). Trimming removed 1 base at V and 5 bases at J, with 11 bases between. CDR1 and CDR2 (germline): SNHLY, FYNNEI. This CDR3 has 14 residues. The sequenced CDR3 bases are TGTGCCAGCAGTGAAGTCAGGGTCAAGTATGGC. Protein product: CASSEVRVKYG. The full CDR3 protein reads CASSEVRVKYGYTF.

This clone was counted ten times or more. The read ends 3 residues shy of where the CDR3 ends; the end is completed using the germline J gene. The chain uses TRBV20-1 and TRBJ2-2, with 11 positions matching TRBD2. The CDR3 sequence is 17 residues long. CDR1 and CDR2 from the germline V gene are DFQATT and SNEGSKA (reference sequence). V shed 0 bases and J 1 base; nucleotides not matched to a gene: 4. The part of the CDR3 DNA that was read is TGCAGTGCTAGAGAAATAGGACTAGCGGGGAACACCGGGGAG. It yields the protein CSAREIGLAGNTGE. The whole CDR3 sequence is CSAREIGLAGNTGELFF.

Ten or more counts support this clone. The sequenced CDR3 bases are TGCGCCAGCACCCGACAGGGATCAGAGACC. Amino acid sequence: CASTRQGSET. The CDR3 in its entirety is CASTRQGSETQYF. The chain couples TRBV5-1 to TRBJ2-5; 7 bases align to TRBD1. The CDR3 goes on 3 residues after the read ends, and that part is filled in from the germline J gene. The germline CDR1 and CDR2 sequences are SGHRS and YFSETQ. The CDR3 consists of 13 residues. Trimming removed 6 bases from V and 4 bases from J; junction bases left unmatched: 6.

Comments on this clone: The read ends 3 residues before the CDR3 terminus; that terminus is restored from the germline J gene. The chain recombines TRBV19 with TRBJ1-4; D is unclear. CDR1 and CDR2 from the germline V gene are LNHDA and SQIVND (reference sequence). The V and J ends lost 4 bases and 0 bases respectively, with 12 bases between them. CDR3 length equals 16 residues. CDR3 DNA (partial): TGTGCCAGTAGTACCTCGGGGAGGGCAACTAATGAAAAA. Translating gives CASSTSGRATNEK. The full CDR3 protein is CASSTSGRATNEKLFF.

This clone has ten or more counts. The read ends 3 residues shy of where the CDR3 ends; the end is completed using the germline J gene. The rearrangement links TRBV5-1 to TRBJ1-1; D may be TRBD1 (6 bases). Germline loops: CDR1 SGHRS, CDR2 YFSETQ. The CDR3 totals 14 residues. The V gene lost 5 bases and the J gene lost 0 bases, with 11 bases spanning the gap. CDR3 region: CASSQGKVNTEAFF. Incomplete CDR3 DNA: TGCGCCAGCAGTCAGGGGAAGGTGAACACTGAA.

This clone was seen repeatedly, ten times or more. The read comes to an end 3 residues before the CDR3 does, leaving the germline J gene to fill in the end. The chain uses TRBV20-1 and TRBJ1-2; D may be TRBD1 (6 bases). V dropped 3 bases and J dropped 5 bases, with 16 bases sitting between them. CDR3 length equals 14 residues. Looked up from germline, CDR1 is DFQATT and CDR2 is SNEGSKA (reference sequence). This chain's CDR3 is CSARSTGPSYGYTF. CDR3 bases read: TGCAGTGCTAGGTCGACAGGCCCCTCTTATGGC.

This clone was counted only a few times. The sequenced fragment ends 3 residues before the CDR3 boundary, so the rest is inferred from the germline J gene. This chain links TRBV5-8 with TRBJ1-1; a weak D match, TRBD1 (6 bases). Germline values: CDR1 SGHTS, CDR2 YDEGEE. The CDR3 runs 13 residues. The ends were cut back, 5 bases at V and 2 bases at J, with 10 bases in the middle. The sequenced CDR3 bases are TGTGCCAGCAGTTGGACAGCAAACACTGAA. The encoded protein is CASSWTANTE. From start to end, the CDR3 is CASSWTANTEAFF.

Many counts were recorded for this clone. The read ends 3 residues shy of where the CDR3 ends; the end is completed using the germline J gene. The rearrangement uses TRBV4-1 and TRBJ2-7; the match to TRBD2 covers 8 bases. The CDR3 is made up of 15 amino acids. With V trimmed by 2 bases and J by 2 bases, 5 bases remained unmatched. Germline CDR1 MGHRA, CDR2 YSYEKL. The sequenced CDR3 bases are TGCGCCAGCAGCCAACCCGTTAGCGGGGCCTACGAG. Amino acid sequence: CASSQPVSGAYE. The whole CDR3 protein reads CASSQPVSGAYEQYF.

This clone was recorded many times. Read sequence stops 3 residues before the CDR3 end, and the germline J gene provides the missing end. V and J are TRBV10-2 and TRBJ2-5; 10 bases align to TRBD2. Looked up from germline, CDR1 is WSHSY and CDR2 is SAAADI. With V trimmed by 6 bases and J by 5 bases, 0 bases remained unmatched. CDR3 length equals 12 residues. Incomplete CDR3 DNA: TGCGCCAGCAGGACTAGCGGGGAGACC. It yields the protein CASRTSGET. The entire CDR3 protein is CASRTSGETQYF.

This clone was found many times. From the germline J gene comes the end of the CDR3, since the read stops 3 residues before it. The chain recombines TRBV19 with TRBJ1-5; TRBD1 might be the D (5 bases). Germline CDR1 reads LNHDA; CDR2 reads SQIVND (reference sequence). V dropped 2 bases and J dropped 2 bases, with 7 bases sitting between them. This CDR3 is 14 amino acids long. The CDR3 here is CASSITGGNQPQHF. The CDR3 DNA, read in part, is TGTGCCAGTAGTATAACAGGAGGCAATCAGCCC.

This clone was found many times. Sequencing ends 3 residues short of the CDR3 end; the germline J gene provides the rest. The chain joins TRBV5-1 to TRBJ2-1, with 9 bases lining up with TRBD2. J gave up 1 base and V 2 bases, and 4 bases lay outside the gene matches. CDR1 SGHRS and CDR2 YFSETQ come from the germline V gene. CDR3 length: 16 amino acids. The sequenced CDR3 bases are TGCGCCAGCAGCTTCGGCGGGGGGGCTTCCTACAATGAG. This encodes CASSFGGGASYNE. The CDR3 as a whole reads CASSFGGGASYNEQFF.

This clone showed up many times. The read ends 3 residues early relative to the CDR3; the germline J gene fills the gap. The chain employs TRBV2 and TRBJ1-4; tentatively, D is TRBD1 (6 bases). CDR1 SNHLY and CDR2 FYNNEI come from the germline V gene. This CDR3 has 14 residues. Trimming shortened V by 0 bases and J by 5 bases, and 7 bases separated the two germline ends. The chain's CDR3 is CASSEAGTNEKLFF. The CDR3 bases that were read are TGTGCCAGCAGTGAAGCTGGGACAAATGAAAAA.

This clone was picked up many times. Read data end 3 residues before the CDR3 end; the end is taken from the germline J gene. The chain couples TRBV30 to TRBJ1-5; D not certain. V was cut by 5 bases and J by 1 base, with 18 bases left in between. There are 16 residues in the CDR3. Germline V gives CDR1 GTSNPN, CDR2 SVGIG (reference sequence). The CDR3 spells CAWPNPSGISNQPQHF. The sequenced part of the CDR3 DNA is TGTGCCTGGCCGAATCCCTCGGGGATAAGCAATCAGCCC. Complete variable domain (other parts from reference TRBV30 and TRBJ1-5): SQTIHQWPATLVQPVGSPLSLECTVEGTSNPNLYWYRQAAGRGLQLLFYSVGIGQISSEVPQNLSASRPQDRQFILSSKKLLLSDSGFYLCAWPNPSGISNQPQHFGDGTRLSIL.

This clone was seen repeatedly, ten times or more. Sequencing ends 3 residues short of the CDR3 end; the germline J gene provides the rest. The chain employs TRBV18 and TRBJ1-6, with D tentatively TRBD1 (6 bases). CDR3 length equals 15 residues. CDR1 KGHSH and CDR2 LQKENI come from the germline V gene. Trimming took 3 bases from V and 7 from J, leaving 13 bases between them. CDR3 DNA, as far as it was read: TGTGCCAGCTCACCTCGCGAACAGGGAAATTCACCC. It yields the protein CASSPREQGNSP. The CDR3 as a whole reads CASSPREQGNSPLHF.

This clone was recorded at least ten times. The read stops 3 residues short of the end of the CDR3; the missing end is completed from the germline J gene. This chain joins TRBV6-2 or TRBV6-3 and TRBJ2-7, with TRBD1 identical over 8 bases. The CDR3 spans 14 residues. Germline V CDR1 and CDR2: MNHEY, SVGEGT. The J segment lost 2 bases and the V segment lost 6 bases, leaving 6 bases of the junction unmatched. The CDR3 here is CASSLQGDTYEQYF. The sequenced part of the CDR3 DNA is TGTGCCAGCAGCTTACAGGGGGACACCTACGAG.

A few counts support this clone. Germline is not matched at one junction end, which may reflect a read error. The CDR3 end falls 3 residues outside the read, so it is completed with the germline J gene. J is TRBJ1-5 and V is TRBV18; no clear D gene. From germline, CDR1 is KGHSH and CDR2 LQKENI. The CDR3 consists of 12 residues. The CDR3 sequence is CASPPPGQPQHF. The sequenced CDR3 bases are TGTGCCAGCCCACCACCAGGTCAGCCC.

Concerning this clone itself: The CDR3 end is not reached by the read, which stops 3 residues before it; the germline J gene fills it in. The chain recombines TRBV5-4 with TRBJ2-7; 9 bases fit TRBD1. V lost 4 bases, J lost 2 bases, and 4 bases stayed unmatched. CDR3 length: 14 amino acids. The germline V gene has CDR1 SGHNT and CDR2 YYREEE (reference sequence). CDR3 loop: CASSTGGSTYEQYF. The part of the CDR3 DNA that was read is TGTGCCAGCAGCACAGGGGGCTCTACCTACGAG.

This clone was recorded at least ten times. The CDR3 extends 3 residues past the end of the read, so its final part is completed from the germline J gene. The chain is built from TRBV6-1 and TRBJ1-5; 8 bases are a match to TRBD1. CDR1 is MNHNS and CDR2 is SASEGT in the germline V gene. Unmatched junction bases numbered 4, after V lost 0 bases and J lost 6 bases. The CDR3 contains 15 residues. This chain's CDR3 is CASSEATGGGQPQHF. The CDR3 bases that were read are TGTGCCAGCAGTGAAGCAACAGGGGGGGGTCAGCCC.

This clone was detected ten times or more. The CDR3 loop is CASSNYREETQYF. The CDR3 bases that were read are TGTGCCAGTTCGAATTACAGGGAAGAGACC. J is TRBJ2-5 and V is TRBV18; possibly TRBD1 for D (6 bases). From the germline J gene comes the end of the CDR3, since the read stops 3 residues before it. Trimming removed 9 bases from V and 3 bases from J, with 14 bases in between. The CDR3 consists of 13 residues. Germline V gives CDR1 KGHSH, CDR2 LQKENI. The entire variable domain, with the rest obtained from reference TRBV18 and TRBJ2-5, is as follows: NAGVMQNPRHLVRRRGQEARLRCSPMKGHSHVYWYRQLPEEGLKFMVYLQKENIIDESGMPKERFSAEFPKEGPSILRIQQVVRGDSAAYFCASSNYREETQYFGPGTRLLVL.

In this sample, this clone turned up many times. The sequenced fragment ends 3 residues before the CDR3 boundary, so the rest is inferred from the germline J gene. The V call is TRBV30, the J call TRBJ1-2, with a tentative D call TRBD1 (5 bases). Trimming pared 6 bases from V and 4 bases from J, leaving 15 bases between. This CDR3 comprises 13 residues. The germline V gene has CDR1 GTSNPN and CDR2 SVGIG (reference sequence). CDR3 amino acids: CACERDYGYGYTF. The sequenced part of the CDR3 DNA is TGTGCCTGTGAGAGGGACTATGGCTATGGC. Drawing the rest from reference TRBV30 and TRBJ1-2, the complete variable domain is SQTIHQWPATLVQPVGSPLSLECTVEGTSNPNLYWYRQAAGRGLQLLFYSVGIGQISSEVPQNLSASRPQDRQFILSSKKLLLSDSGFYLCACERDYGYGYTFGSGTRLTVV.

This clone has at least ten counts. The CDR3 end is not reached by the read, which stops 3 residues before it; the germline J gene fills it in. The genes are TRBV18 and TRBJ2-5, with D perhaps matching TRBD2 (5 bases). CDR3 length equals 14 residues. The V gene's germline CDR1 is KGHSH and CDR2 LQKENI. V lost 1 base and J 2 bases, leaving 8 bases between the germline ends. CDR3 residues: CASSPQRGQETQYF. Incomplete CDR3 DNA: TGTGCCAGCTCACCACAGAGAGGGCAAGAGACC. Full variable domain (remainder filled in from reference TRBV18 and TRBJ2-5): NAGVMQNPRHLVRRRGQEARLRCSPMKGHSHVYWYRQLPEEGLKFMVYLQKENIIDESGMPKERFSAEFPKEGPSILRIQQVVRGDSAAYFCASSPQRGQETQYFGPGTRLLVL.